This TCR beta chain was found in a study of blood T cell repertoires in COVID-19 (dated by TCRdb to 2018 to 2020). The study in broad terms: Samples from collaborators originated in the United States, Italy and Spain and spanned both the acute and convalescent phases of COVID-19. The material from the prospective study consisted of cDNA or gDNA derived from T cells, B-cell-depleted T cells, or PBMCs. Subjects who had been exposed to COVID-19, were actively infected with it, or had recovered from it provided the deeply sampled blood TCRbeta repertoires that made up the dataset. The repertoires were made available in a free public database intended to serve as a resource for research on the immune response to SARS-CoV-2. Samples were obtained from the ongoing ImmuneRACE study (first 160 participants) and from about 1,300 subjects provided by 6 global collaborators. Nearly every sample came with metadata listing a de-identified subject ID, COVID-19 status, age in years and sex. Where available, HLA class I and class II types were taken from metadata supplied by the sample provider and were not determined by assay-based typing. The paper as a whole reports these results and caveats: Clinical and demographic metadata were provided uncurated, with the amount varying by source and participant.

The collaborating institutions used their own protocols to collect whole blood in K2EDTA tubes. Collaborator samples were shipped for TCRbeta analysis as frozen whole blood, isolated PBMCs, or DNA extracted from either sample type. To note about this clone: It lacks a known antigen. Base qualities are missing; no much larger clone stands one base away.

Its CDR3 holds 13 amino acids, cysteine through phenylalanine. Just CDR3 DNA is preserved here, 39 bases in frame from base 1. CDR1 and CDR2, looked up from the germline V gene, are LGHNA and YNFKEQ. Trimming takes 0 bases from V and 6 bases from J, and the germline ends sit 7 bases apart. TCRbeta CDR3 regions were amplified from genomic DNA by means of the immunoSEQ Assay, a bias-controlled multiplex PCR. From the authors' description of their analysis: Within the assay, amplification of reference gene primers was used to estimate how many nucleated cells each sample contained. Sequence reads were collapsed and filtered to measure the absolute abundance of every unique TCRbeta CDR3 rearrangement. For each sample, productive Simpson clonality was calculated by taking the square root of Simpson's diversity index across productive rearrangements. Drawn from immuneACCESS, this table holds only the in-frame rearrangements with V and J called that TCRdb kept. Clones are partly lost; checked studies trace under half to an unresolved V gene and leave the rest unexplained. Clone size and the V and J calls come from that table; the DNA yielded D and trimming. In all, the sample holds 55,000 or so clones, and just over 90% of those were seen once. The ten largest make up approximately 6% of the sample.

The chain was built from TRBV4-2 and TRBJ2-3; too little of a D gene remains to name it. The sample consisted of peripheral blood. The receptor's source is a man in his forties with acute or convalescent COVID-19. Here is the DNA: TGTGCCAGCAGCCAAGATCTTTTTGATACGCAGTATTTT. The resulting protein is CASSQDLFDTQYF.